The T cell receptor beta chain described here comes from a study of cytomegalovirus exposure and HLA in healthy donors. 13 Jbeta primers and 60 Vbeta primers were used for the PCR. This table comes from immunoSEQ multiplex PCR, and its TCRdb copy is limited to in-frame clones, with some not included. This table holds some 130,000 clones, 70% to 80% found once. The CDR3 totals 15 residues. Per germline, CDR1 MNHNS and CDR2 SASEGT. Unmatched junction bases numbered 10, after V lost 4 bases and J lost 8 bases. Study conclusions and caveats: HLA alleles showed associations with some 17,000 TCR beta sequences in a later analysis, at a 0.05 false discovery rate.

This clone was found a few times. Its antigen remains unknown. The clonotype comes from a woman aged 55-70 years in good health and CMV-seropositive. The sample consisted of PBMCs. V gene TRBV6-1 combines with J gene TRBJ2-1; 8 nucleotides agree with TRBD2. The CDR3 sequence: CASSGAGEVRDEQFF. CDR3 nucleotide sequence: TGTGCCAGCAGTGGAGCGGGAGAGGTTCGTGATGAGCAGTTCTTC.